Included here is one TCR beta chain sequence, with context. The CDR3 is 15 residues long. The germline gives CDR1 SGHRS, CDR2 YFSETQ. V was pared by 0 bases and J by 5 bases, with 12 bases between. This entry is derived from a study of control samples from healthy donors and cancer patients. Using immunoSEQ multiplex PCR, the repertoire was profiled, and TCRdb retains in-frame clones only, with some absent. This sample carries more than 50,000 clones, almost 85% of them seen once, and the ten largest clones take nearly 5.5%. The source material was blood. This sequence originates from a middle-aged man in good health. V gene TRBV5-1 combines with J gene TRBJ2-1; weak D call: TRBD2 (7 bases). The CDR3 sequence is CASSLVQGRDNEQFF. CDR3 DNA: TGCGCCAGCAGCTTGGTCCAGGGGAGGGACAATGAGCAGTTCTTC. Together with reference TRBV5-1 and TRBJ2-1, the CDR3 gives the full variable domain: KAGVTQTPRYLIKTRGQQVTLSCSPISGHRSVSWYQQTPGQGLQFLFEYFSETQRNKGNFPGRFSGRQFSNSRSEMNVSTLELGDSALYLCASSLVQGRDNEQFFGPGTRLTVL.